This TCR beta chain originates from a study of T cell repertoires in cytomegalovirus infection. Across the whole study: HLA-C-restricted CMV epitopes, recently identified, and well-studied HLA-B-restricted ones were used by the study. It can be stated that public TCR beta signatures indicated CMV infection as well as a matching HLA type.

Study-wide results and limits: CMV-specific TCR beta clonotypes restricted by HLA-C were the ones dominating the ex vivo response. Carriers of CMV plus the relevant HLA were identified by cumulative public TCR beta family frequency.

The CDR3 contains 15 residues. Germline CDR1 reads SGHVS; CDR2 reads FNYEAQ. On this clonotype: Antigen: not known. Mismatch with germline at one junction end may stem from a read error.

TCRdb used MiXCR to reprocess the reads, holding one entry per CDR3 protein. The repertoire holds about 770,000 distinct CDR3 sequences, with under 35% as singletons. The clonotype originates from a human donor in good health (CMV status not recorded). Some clones in this sample may be carry-over from other donors' samples. The material was cultured CD8+ T cells from PBMCs, obtained from culture after CMV antigen stimulation. This chain uses TRBV7-6 with TRBJ1-3; perhaps TRBD1 as D (5 bases). This CDR3 is CVSSLGTYSGNTIYF. CDR3 DNA: TGTGTCAGCAGCTTAGGGACCTACTCTGGAAACACCATATATTTT.